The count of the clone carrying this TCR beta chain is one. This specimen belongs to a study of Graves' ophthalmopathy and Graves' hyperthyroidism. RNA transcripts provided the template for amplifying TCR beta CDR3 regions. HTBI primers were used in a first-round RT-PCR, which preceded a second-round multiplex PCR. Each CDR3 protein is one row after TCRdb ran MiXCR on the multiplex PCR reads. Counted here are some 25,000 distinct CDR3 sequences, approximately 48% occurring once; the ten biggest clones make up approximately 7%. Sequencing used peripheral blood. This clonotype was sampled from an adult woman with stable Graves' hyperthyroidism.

CDR3 nucleotide sequence: TGCAGTGCTGTCGGGACTAGCGCGTACAATGAGCAGTTCTTC. Translating gives CSAVGTSAYNEQFF. The rearrangement joins TRBV20-1 to TRBJ2-1; 10 bases fit TRBD2. The CDR3 covers 14 residues. Germline V gives CDR1 DFQATT, CDR2 SNEGSKA (reference sequence). J was trimmed by 4 bases and V by 5 bases; bases with no gene match: 5.